Listed below are T cell receptor beta chains from one sample, sequenced in a study of response to subunit inactivated influenza vaccine. TCRdb used MiXCR to reprocess the RT-PCR reads, holding one entry per CDR3 protein. The table includes 500,000 to 600,000 distinct CDR3 sequences, around 11% detected once. The same data also contributed to another study, on T cells expressing NK-cell markers.

The sample was PBMCs from blood, taken on the day of vaccination. These receptor sequences come from a man aged 50-60 years who received an inactivated influenza vaccine. Both conserved end residues are part of each CDR3. The order of the fields is clone size, J gene, D gene, V gene, CDR3 DNA, CDR3 protein. D genes are given only for firm matches. Not every row has a clone size; where given, it reads once, few, many or a size class.

>few|TRBJ2-3|.|TRBV3-1
TGTGCCAGCAGCCCGGAGGGTCGGGCAGCAGATACGCAGTATTTT
CASSPEGRAADTQYF
>many|TRBJ2-5|.|TRBV11-1
TGTGCCAGCAACCCAAGGCCCGGGACGGAAATCCTGGTCGAGACCCAGTACTTC
CASNPRPGTEILVETQYF
>.|TRBJ2-3|.|TRBV29-1
TGCAGCGCCCTGCAGGGTACAAGAACAGATACGCAGTATTTT
CSALQGTRTDTQYF
>few|TRBJ1-6|.|TRBV5-1
TGCGCCAGCAGCTTGGGGGGGGCATCACCCCTCCACTTT
CASSLGGASPLHF
>many|TRBJ2-7|.|TRBV5-1
TGCGCCAGCAGCTTGGGGTCATACGAGTACTTC
CASSLGSYEYF
>.|TRBJ2-3|TRBD1|TRBV6-1
TGTGCCAGCAGGGGGGGGACAGGGCCTAGCACAGATACGCAGTATTTT
CASRGGTGPSTDTQYF
>few|TRBJ2-2|.|TRBV15
TGTGCCACCGCCAGGGGCTACACCGGGGAGCTGTTTTTT
CATARGYTGELFF
>few|TRBJ2-4|.|TRBV28
TGTGCCAGCAGTCCCGCCGGGCAGGAAAAAAACATTCAGTACTTC
CASSPAGQEKNIQYF
>.|TRBJ1-5|.|TRBV20-1
TGCAGTGCTAGATGGGGAACTGATCAGCCCCAGCATTTT
CSARWGTDQPQHF
>.|TRBJ1-5|.|TRBV12-3/TRBV12-4
TGTGCCAGCAGTTTAGCCGATAGCAATAAGCCCCAGCATTTT
CASSLADSNKPQHF
>few|TRBJ1-1|.|TRBV6-5
TGTGCCAGCAGTTACGAAGGGTCGAAGGGGAACACTGAAGCTTTCTTT
CASSYEGSKGNTEAFF
>.|TRBJ2-2|.|TRBV11-3
TGTGCCAGCAGCCAGGGACGAAACGCCGGGGAGCTGTTTTTT
CASSQGRNAGELFF
>few|TRBJ2-7|TRBD2|TRBV11-2
TGTGCCAGCAGCTCGTTTCGATCTACTAGCGGGGGCCACGAGCAGTACTTC
CASSSFRSTSGGHEQYF
>few|TRBJ2-2|TRBD2|TRBV19
TGTGCCAGTGCAGGTTGGGGCGGGGGGTCGAACACCGGGGAGCTGTTTTTT
CASAGWGGGSNTGELFF
>.|TRBJ1-5|.|TRBV19
TGTGCCAGTAGTGGTCAAACAGGTCGTCAGCCCCAGCATTTT
CASSGQTGRQPQHF
>many|TRBJ1-6|.|TRBV18
TGTGCCAGCTCACTACAGAAGGCGGGAGGTTCACCCCTCCACTTT
CASSLQKAGGSPLHF
>few|TRBJ1-3|.|TRBV20-1
TGCAGTGCTAGTCCTGACAGTGGAAACACCATATATTTT
CSASPDSGNTIYF
>few|TRBJ2-7|TRBD2|TRBV11-2
TGTGCCAGCAGCTTACTCGGCGGGAGGAGCTCCTACGAGCAGTACTTC
CASSLLGGRSSYEQYF
>few|TRBJ2-1|.|TRBV7-9
TGTGCCAGCACCATAGTAGACTTCCGGGGGTACAATGAGCAGTTCTTC
CASTIVDFRGYNEQFF
>.|TRBJ2-1|.|TRBV9
TGTGCCAGCAGCGAGGGGAGTCGGGAGTTAGGCGACAATGAGCAGTTCTTC
CASSEGSRELGDNEQFF
>.|TRBJ2-6|.|TRBV7-2
TGTGCCAGCAGCTTCCCGAGACAGTTCTCTGGGGCCAACGTCCTGACTTTC
CASSFPRQFSGANVLTF
>.|TRBJ1-2|.|TRBV7-2
TGTGCCAGCAGCTTAGCTCCGGTTGCGGGGGCTGACTATGGCTACACCTTC
CASSLAPVAGADYGYTF
>.|TRBJ2-5|.|TRBV20-1
TGCAGTGCTAGAGGCGCCTGGGGCGAGGAGACCCAGTACTTC
CSARGAWGEETQYF
>.|TRBJ1-2|.|TRBV7-9
TGTGCCAGCAGCTTCACCCAGGGAGTTCTCAGCTATGGCTACACCTTC
CASSFTQGVLSYGYTF
>.|TRBJ1-4|TRBD1|TRBV12-3/TRBV12-4
TGTGCCAGCAGTTGGGGGACAGGGACTGAAAAACTGTTTTTT
CASSWGTGTEKLFF
>many|TRBJ1-2|.|TRBV7-8
TGTGCCAGCAGCCTACAGGGAGAGTTGCATGGCTACACCTTC
CASSLQGELHGYTF
>few|TRBJ2-2|TRBD1|TRBV24-1
TGTGCCGCAAAAACAGGGGCCGGGGAGCTGTTTTTT
CAAKTGAGELFF
>.|TRBJ1-5|.|TRBV4-3
TGCGCCAGCAGCCAAGATCATCCAGGACTTAGCAATCAGCCCCAGCATTTT
CASSQDHPGLSNQPQHF
>few|TRBJ1-1|TRBD1|TRBV28
TGTGCCAGTGGGCAGCCCCGGGACAGGAACACTGAAGCTTTCTTT
CASGQPRDRNTEAFF
>.|TRBJ1-4|.|TRBV15
TGTGCCACCAGCAGAGAGGAGGTTGAAAAACTGTTTTTT
CATSREEVEKLFF
>.|TRBJ2-7|TRBD2|TRBV18
TGTGCCAGTTCTATGGGGGGGTACGAGCAGTACTTC
CASSMGGYEQYF
>few|TRBJ2-1|TRBD1|TRBV12-3/TRBV12-4
TGTGCCAGCAGTTTTGACAGGGTGTCAGAGCAGTTCTTC
CASSFDRVSEQFF
>.|TRBJ2-3|.|TRBV5-1
TGCGCCAGCAGCTTGGAAACTATTACCACAGGAAACACAGATACGCAGTATTTT
CASSLETITTGNTDTQYF
>.|TRBJ2-7|TRBD1|TRBV4-3
TGCGCCAGCAGCCGCCGAACAGGGGAACACGAGCAGTACTTC
CASSRRTGEHEQYF
>.|TRBJ1-3|TRBD1|TRBV10-3
TGTGCCATCAGCCCCGGACAGGGGGTAGGAAACACCATATATTTT
CAISPGQGVGNTIYF
>few|TRBJ2-1|.|TRBV20-1
TGCAGTGCTAGAGTCCCCCTAGCTAATGAGCAGTTCTTC
CSARVPLANEQFF
>.|TRBJ2-1|TRBD2|TRBV5-1
TGCGCCAGCAGCCCAAGTTCTAGCGGTTCCTACAATGAGCAGTTCTTC
CASSPSSSGSYNEQFF
>few|TRBJ2-2|.|TRBV10-3
TGTGCCATCAGCGTTGACCCAGGGTTGCTGTTTTTT
CAISVDPGLLFF
>few|TRBJ2-7|TRBD1|TRBV29-1
TGCAGCGTCACCGGGACAGGGGGCTCTGCCTACGAGCAGTACTTC
CSVTGTGGSAYEQYF
>few|TRBJ2-7|TRBD2|TRBV20-1
TGCAGTGCTACAGGGACTAGCGGGTACGAGCAGTACTTC
CSATGTSGYEQYF
>.|TRBJ2-1|TRBD2|TRBV9
TGTGCCAGCAGCCCGCGGATATCACTAGCGGGAGGCTCCTACAATGAGCAGTTCTTC
CASSPRISLAGGSYNEQFF
>.|TRBJ2-5|TRBD2|TRBV28
TGTGCCAGCAGCCGGGGGGGCGCAGAAGAGACCCAGTACTTC
CASSRGGAEETQYF
>few|TRBJ2-1|TRBD1|TRBV2
TGTGCCAGCAATGACAGGGGGGGATACAATGAGCAGTTCTTC
CASNDRGGYNEQFF
>.|TRBJ1-5|.|TRBV20-1
TGCAGTGCTAGAGATCCGCAGGGCACTCAGCCCCAGCATTTT
CSARDPQGTQPQHF
>many|TRBJ1-1|.|TRBV12-3/TRBV12-4
TGTGCCAGCAGTTCTAGGTTGGTCGCTTTCTTT
CASSSRLVAFF
>many|TRBJ1-2|.|TRBV11-2
TGTGCCAGCAGCTTCCGATCCCCATATGGCTACACCTTC
CASSFRSPYGYTF
>many|TRBJ2-7|TRBD2|TRBV6-2/TRBV6-3
TGTGCCAGCAGCAGGGCGACTAGCGGGATTGTCACCTACGAGCAGTACTTC
CASSRATSGIVTYEQYF
>.|TRBJ2-5|.|TRBV5-1
TGCGCCAGCAGCACTTCGATCACCGGCCTCCAAGAGACCCAGTACTTC
CASSTSITGLQETQYF
>few|TRBJ2-2|.|TRBV11-2
TGTGCCAGCAGCTTAAGGATCGCAAGGGGGGAGCTGTTTTTT
CASSLRIARGELFF
>many|TRBJ1-1|.|TRBV15
TGTGCCACCAATCGCGGGGTGAACACTGAAGCTTTCTTT
CATNRGVNTEAFF
>few|TRBJ2-1|TRBD2|TRBV20-1
TGCAGTGCTAGAGACCGGTTGCGGGGGGCCCTCAATGAGCAGTTCTTC
CSARDRLRGALNEQFF
>few|TRBJ2-2|.|TRBV20-1
TGCAGTGCTAGTAGGGCAGCGAACACCGGGGAGCTGTTTTTT
CSASRAANTGELFF
>.|TRBJ1-1|.|TRBV19
TGTGCCAGTAGTAGGTATCTGGGAGGCACCCATAGGATCACTGAAGCTTTCTTT
CASSRYLGGTHRITEAFF
>.|TRBJ2-1|.|TRBV20-1
TGCAGTGCTAGACGGTTGGGCAGGGTAGGCAATGAGCAGTTCTTC
CSARRLGRVGNEQFF
>.|TRBJ2-2|.|TRBV2
TGTGCCAGCAGTGAAGCGGGGCTAGCGATTACCGGGGAGCTGTTTTTT
CASSEAGLAITGELFF
>few|TRBJ1-5|TRBD1|TRBV27
TGTGCCACCGCCGGGACAGCGTTTCAGCCCCAGCATTTT
CATAGTAFQPQHF